Listed below are T cell receptor beta chains from one sample, sequenced in a study of early T cells in non-severe SARS-CoV-2 infection. In TCRdb, the 5' RACE reads were re-called with MiXCR into one record per CDR3 protein. The data show tens of thousands of distinct CDR3 sequences, 11% seen once. Sequencing input: whole blood. The receptors were gathered from an adult who was a healthcare worker with PCR-confirmed SARS-CoV-2 infection or an uninfected control (not recorded which). Both conserved end residues are part of each CDR3. The order of the fields is CDR3 length, J gene, D gene, clone size, V gene, CDR3 protein, CDR3 DNA. A D gene is named only where the DNA matches it firmly. Some rows mark clone size as missing; the rest say once, few, many or name a class of expanded clone.

CDR3 length: 11; J gene: TRBJ1-4; D gene: NA; clone size: many; V gene: TRBV6-6; CDR3 protein: CASSYWDSFFF; CDR3 DNA: TGTGCCAGCAGTTACTGGGACTCCTTTTTTTTT
CDR3 length: 13; J gene: TRBJ1-2; D gene: NA; clone size: many; V gene: TRBV7-3; CDR3 protein: CASSLGANYGYTF; CDR3 DNA: TGTGCCAGCAGCTTAGGGGCTAACTATGGCTACACCTTC
CDR3 length: 14; J gene: TRBJ1-1; D gene: NA; clone size: NA; V gene: TRBV9; CDR3 protein: CASSVGGTASEAFF; CDR3 DNA: TGTGCCAGCAGCGTAGGAGGGACGGCCTCTGAAGCTTTCTTT
CDR3 length: 14; J gene: TRBJ2-3; D gene: NA; clone size: few; V gene: TRBV4-1; CDR3 protein: CASSLSPSTDTQYF; CDR3 DNA: TGCGCCAGCAGCCTCAGCCCTAGCACAGATACGCAGTATTTT
CDR3 length: 13; J gene: TRBJ1-4; D gene: NA; clone size: few; V gene: TRBV2; CDR3 protein: CASSEMGNEKLFF; CDR3 DNA: TGTGCCAGCAGTGAAATGGGCAATGAAAAACTGTTTTTT
CDR3 length: 12; J gene: TRBJ2-7; D gene: NA; clone size: few; V gene: TRBV5-6; CDR3 protein: CASSFPTSPQYF; CDR3 DNA: TGTGCCAGCAGCTTCCCCACCTCCCCTCAGTACTTC
CDR3 length: 16; J gene: TRBJ2-1; D gene: NA; clone size: many; V gene: TRBV14; CDR3 protein: CASSPTTTPSRNEQFF; CDR3 DNA: TGTGCCAGCAGCCCGACTACCACCCCCAGTCGCAATGAGCAGTTCTTC
CDR3 length: 13; J gene: TRBJ2-1; D gene: NA; clone size: many; V gene: TRBV4-3; CDR3 protein: CASSRDSSDEQFF; CDR3 DNA: TGCGCCAGCAGTCGAGACAGTTCGGATGAGCAGTTCTTC
CDR3 length: 13; J gene: TRBJ2-2; D gene: NA; clone size: many; V gene: TRBV6-1; CDR3 protein: CASSERKGGELFF; CDR3 DNA: TGTGCCAGCAGTGAAAGGAAGGGGGGGGAGCTGTTTTTT
CDR3 length: 15; J gene: TRBJ2-2; D gene: NA; clone size: many; V gene: TRBV7-3; CDR3 protein: CASSPQGKSNGELFF; CDR3 DNA: TGTGCCAGCAGCCCCCAGGGGAAGTCAAACGGGGAGCTGTTTTTT
CDR3 length: 13; J gene: TRBJ1-4; D gene: NA; clone size: many; V gene: TRBV12-3/TRBV12-4; CDR3 protein: CASSLTGPEKLFF; CDR3 DNA: TGTGCCAGCAGTTTGACAGGTCCAGAAAAACTGTTTTTT
CDR3 length: 11; J gene: TRBJ2-3; D gene: NA; clone size: many; V gene: TRBV27; CDR3 protein: CASSVRDTQYF; CDR3 DNA: TGTGCCAGCAGTGTTCGTGATACGCAGTATTTT
CDR3 length: 13; J gene: TRBJ2-7; D gene: NA; clone size: NA; V gene: TRBV7-2; CDR3 protein: CASSYGTSFEQYF; CDR3 DNA: TGTGCCAGCAGCTATGGAACGTCGTTCGAGCAGTACTTC